A selection of T cell receptor beta chains follows, all from one sample in a study of human T cells and chemical hapten exposure. MiXCR was run by TCRdb on the RACE reads, yielding one entry per CDR3 protein. The sample contains some 180,000 distinct CDR3 sequences, more than 20% of which appear only once. Here the sequenced sample was whole blood, taken in connection with sensitization to the hapten diphenylcyclopropenone (DPC). All receptors derive from a woman in her forties with alopecia areata. Some clones in this sample may be carry-over from other donors' samples. The CDR3 runs from the conserved cysteine through the conserved F or W. The listing skips clone size in some rows; elsewhere it reads once, few, many or a size class.

J,V,size,CDR3
TRBJ2-7,TRBV5-6,few,CASRRQGAGYEQYF
TRBJ1-3,TRBV12-3/TRBV12-4,many,CASILWISGNTIYF
TRBJ2-2,TRBV6-5,.,CASSYGGTGFAGELFF
TRBJ1-2,TRBV29-1,many,CSVSTTGGGLGYTF
TRBJ2-1,TRBV29-1,few,CSVEDPTGAAYNEQFF
TRBJ2-3,TRBV20-1,many,CSARDRRASTDTQYF
TRBJ2-1,TRBV2,.,CASSVQLNEQFF
TRBJ2-7,TRBV6-2/TRBV6-3,many,CASRLRGARHEQYF
TRBJ2-5,TRBV5-5,.,CASSSLDRGQETQYF
TRBJ2-1,TRBV6-5,.,CASSIQGSSYNEQFF
TRBJ2-5,TRBV4-3,.,CASSQGDSPAETQYF
TRBJ2-1,TRBV6-1,.,CASRALTRISYNEQFF
TRBJ2-3,TRBV7-7,.,CASSASGTDTQYF
TRBJ2-2,TRBV6-2/TRBV6-3,few,CASNKLAGELFF
TRBJ2-7,TRBV7-6,.,CASSRAQGRGYEQYF
TRBJ2-1,TRBV7-6,.,CASSLSAGPYNEQFF
TRBJ2-7,TRBV7-2,.,CASSPQGASVQYF
TRBJ2-5,TRBV5-1,few,CASSTGEETQYF
TRBJ2-7,TRBV28,few,CASSSGGPTYEQYF
TRBJ2-2,TRBV29-1,.,CSVGTSVRGELFF
TRBJ1-2,TRBV20-1,.,CSARDPQGSDYGYTF
TRBJ1-5,TRBV4-1,.,CASSVQGSNQPQHF
TRBJ2-7,TRBV4-2,many,CASSQAGGEQYF
TRBJ2-1,TRBV4-3,.,CASSQAYGAVSYNEQFF
TRBJ2-7,TRBV25-1,few,CASCSRGPPYEQYF
TRBJ2-5,TRBV7-3,.,CASSLGSVQYF
TRBJ2-5,TRBV7-2,.,CASSLDLMRADTQYF
TRBJ2-7,TRBV7-6,few,CASSTPGLEHEQYF
TRBJ2-2,TRBV29-1,many,CSVESWTGELFF
TRBJ2-1,TRBV20-1,.,CSAPTLAGVSYNEQFF
TRBJ2-1,TRBV5-1,.,CASSSDPRGGNEQFF
TRBJ1-2,TRBV30,.,CAWRSGQSNYGYTF
TRBJ2-7,TRBV28,few,CASRGTGSYEQYF
TRBJ2-5,TRBV28,.,CATRLAGEETQYF
TRBJ2-7,TRBV4-3,.,CASSQEGASVDEQYF
TRBJ2-5,TRBV20-1,few,CSTSGPTAEETQYF
TRBJ1-6,TRBV4-3,.,CASSQTGDRRNSPLHF
TRBJ2-7,TRBV4-1,few,CASSSRESSGRAHEQYF
TRBJ1-5,TRBV4-3,few,CASSQTGQGNQPQHF
TRBJ2-6,TRBV5-5,few,CASSLVLSPGANVLTF
TRBJ1-6,TRBV5-6,.,CASSPSFGRPSPLHF
TRBJ1-5,TRBV6-2/TRBV6-3,.,CASSTRTGAYSNQPQHF
TRBJ2-7,TRBV6-5,.,CASSSMTGPPYEQYF
TRBJ2-1,TRBV7-2,many,CASSRVETSGSWQFF
TRBJ2-7,TRBV7-2,.,CASSLAQSWTSGRLEQYF
TRBJ2-3,TRBV28,many,CASSPRGDTQYF
TRBJ2-1,TRBV29-1,.,CSVGASGSFSEQFF
TRBJ2-1,TRBV14,once,CASSRLGSSYNEQFF
TRBJ1-3,TRBV7-6,few,CASSLVEGRGLSGNTIYF
TRBJ2-5,TRBV4-1,many,CASSQDRLAVETQYF
TRBJ1-1,TRBV29-1,.,CSVGQGLTNTEAFF
TRBJ1-4,TRBV5-1,.,CASSREGVNEKLFF
TRBJ2-4,TRBV6-2/TRBV6-3,few,CASSYTWMEREGRNIQYF
TRBJ2-1,TRBV11-2,.,CASSIRTSGSGGQFF
TRBJ1-3,TRBV29-1,medium-sized,CSVEDQAHSGNTIYF
TRBJ2-2,TRBV20-1,.,CSAREDSYNTGELFF
TRBJ2-5,TRBV11-1,many,CASSSSRETQYF
TRBJ2-1,TRBV28,few,CASSLQTPSEQFF